The 28 T cell receptor beta chains in this list originate from one sample, sequenced in a study of control samples from healthy donors and cancer patients. Profiling relied on immunoSEQ multiplex PCR, and the TCRdb table lists in-frame clones only, not all of them. There are 45,000 to 55,000 clones in the sample; over 90% occur only once, and 23% lies in the top ten. Sequencing was performed on PBMCs. The source is a woman aged 45 to 65 with head and neck cancer.

This chain connects TRBV18 to TRBJ1-3; the D is unclear. V lost 9 bases, J lost 2 bases, and 11 bases lay in between. CDR3 size: 13 residues. CDR1 is KGHSH and CDR2 is LQKENI in the germline V gene. The CDR3 protein is CASSREAGNTIYF. The CDR3, as DNA: TGTGCCAGTTCTAGGGAGGCTGGAAACACCATATATTTT.

V and J are TRBV28 and TRBJ1-2; D may be TRBD1 (6 bases). The CDR3 length is 15 residues. Germline V CDR1 and CDR2: MDHEN, SYDVKM. V gave up 2 bases and J gave up 1 base, with 11 bases separating them. CDR3 in amino acids: CASSLSTGNNYGYTF. DNA of the CDR3: TGTGCCAGCAGTTTAAGCACAGGGAATAACTATGGCTACACCTTC.

The V gene is TRBV5-1, the J gene TRBJ2-5; D is perhaps TRBD2 (6 bases). CDR3 length: 14 amino acids. Germline V CDR1 and CDR2: SGHRS, YFSETQ. V was trimmed by 0 bases and J by 5 bases, leaving 11 bases between them. The CDR3 reads CASSLGGGYETQYF. Written as DNA, the CDR3 is TGCGCCAGCAGCTTGGGTGGAGGGTACGAGACCCAGTACTTC. Full variable domain (missing parts from reference TRBV5-1 and TRBJ2-5): KAGVTQTPRYLIKTRGQQVTLSCSPISGHRSVSWYQQTPGQGLQFLFEYFSETQRNKGNFPGRFSGRQFSNSRSEMNVSTLELGDSALYLCASSLGGGYETQYFGPGTRLLVL.

This clone came up a few times. The genes are TRBV19 and TRBJ2-1; 10 bases agree with TRBD2. CDR1 is LNHDA, CDR2 SQIVND, per germline (reference sequence). V shed 5 bases and J 4 bases; nucleotides not matched to a gene: 2. CDR3 size: 14 residues. The CDR3 DNA sequence: TGTGCCAGTAGTTCTAGCGGGGGTTACAATGAGCAGTTCTTC. It codes for CASSSSGGYNEQFF.

The V call is TRBV28, the J call TRBJ2-5, with 7 bases aligning to TRBD1. V lost 5 bases to trimming and J lost 2 bases; unmatched junction nucleotides: 5. The CDR3 is 14 residues long. Germline CDR1 MDHEN, CDR2 SYDVKM. The CDR3 DNA is TGTGCCAGCAGTACGTGGGACAGTCAAGAGACCCAGTACTTC. This sequence encodes CASSTWDSQETQYF.

The chain uses TRBV2 and TRBJ2-7; no reliable D call. The germline V gene encodes CDR1 SNHLY and CDR2 FYNNEI. This CDR3 has 14 amino acids. Between the trimmed V and J ends, which lost 1 base and 1 base, there was a span of 8 bases. The CDR3: CASSEERVSYEQYF. Here the CDR3 DNA reads TGTGCCAGCAGTGAAGAACGGGTTTCCTACGAGCAGTACTTC.

V usage is TRBV28 and J usage is TRBJ2-7, with D perhaps TRBD1 (6 bases). The V end lost 6 bases, the J end lost 4 bases, and 22 bases lay between the germline ends. The CDR3 is 16 residues long. Germline V gene data show CDR1 as MDHEN and CDR2 as SYDVKM. The CDR3 loop is CASSGADTDSFYEQYF. CDR3 bases: TGTGCCAGCAGCGGCGCCGACACGGACAGCTTTTACGAGCAGTACTTC.

The chain couples TRBV20-1 to TRBJ1-2, with D possibly TRBD1 on 6 matching bases. The V end was cut by 6 bases, the J end by 5 bases, with 10 bases between. Germline loops: CDR1 DFQATT, CDR2 SNEGSKA (reference sequence). This CDR3 contains 11 residues. CDR3 DNA sequence: TGCAGTGCCAGGACAGAGTATGGCTACACCTTC. It encodes CSARTEYGYTF.

V gene TRBV6-5 combines with J gene TRBJ2-7; D is uncertain. Trimming pared 0 bases from V and 0 bases from J, leaving 3 bases between. The CDR3 has 13 residues. From germline, CDR1 is MNHEY and CDR2 SVGAGI. CDR3 sequence reads: CASSYSPSYEQYF. CDR3 DNA: TGTGCCAGCAGTTACTCTCCCTCCTACGAGCAGTACTTC.

V gene TRBV10-3 combines with J gene TRBJ1-5; possible D gene TRBD1, 5 bases. The CDR3 has 16 residues. The V end was cut by 3 bases, the J end by 6 bases, with 18 bases between. The germline V gene encodes CDR1 ENHRY and CDR2 SYGVKD. In DNA, the CDR3 is TGTGCCATCAGTGATAAGGGGAGGCACGCGGGTCAGCCCCAGCATTTT. This sequence encodes CAISDKGRHAGQPQHF.

V usage is TRBV5-5 and J usage is TRBJ2-7, with D perhaps TRBD1 or TRBD2 (5 bases each). The CDR3 covers 14 residues. CDR1 is SGHKS and CDR2 is YYEKEE in the germline V gene (reference sequence). Between the trimmed V and J ends, which lost 4 bases and 2 bases, there was a span of 13 bases. CDR3 coding DNA: TGTGCCAGCAGCCTAAGAGGGGAAACCTACGAGCAGTACTTC. Its protein is CASSLRGETYEQYF.

In nucleotides, the CDR3 is TGTGCCAGCAGCGTAGAGGCTAGCGGGAGGGGCCAAGAGACCCAGTACTTC. This sequence encodes CASSVEASGRGQETQYF. The gene calls are TRBV9 and TRBJ2-5, with TRBD2 identical over 12 bases. With 0 bases clipped from V and 1 base from J, the junction kept 4 bases outside the gene matches. There are 17 residues in the CDR3. In germline, CDR1 is SGDLS, CDR2 YYNGEE.

The chain has TRBV2 and TRBJ2-7, with 10 positions matching TRBD2. The V gene's germline CDR1 is SNHLY and CDR2 FYNNEI. The CDR3 totals 15 residues. With 8 bases clipped from V and 7 bases from J, the junction kept 14 bases outside the gene matches. This chain's CDR3 is CASLPGLADLGEQYF. As DNA, the CDR3 is TGTGCCAGCCTCCCTGGACTAGCGGACCTGGGGGAGCAGTACTTC.

In its sample, this clone was seen a few times. The chain uses TRBV7-3 and TRBJ2-1, with a weak D call TRBD2 (5 bases). V gave up 3 bases and J gave up 6 bases, with 12 bases separating them. CDR1 and CDR2 from the germline V gene are SGHTA and FQGTGA. This CDR3 is built from 14 residues. The DNA for the CDR3 is TGTGCCAGCAGCTTCGATCCGGGGTTCAATGAGCAGTTCTTC. Its translation is CASSFDPGFNEQFF. Full variable domain (rest looked up from reference TRBV7-3 and TRBJ2-1): GAGVSQTPSNKVTEKGKYVELRCDPISGHTALYWYRQSLGQGPEFLIYFQGTGAADDSGLPNDRFFAVRPEGSVSTLKIQRTERGDSAVYLCASSFDPGFNEQFFGPGTRLTVL.

This chain connects TRBV19 to TRBJ2-1, with 7 positions matching TRBD2. This CDR3 is 11 amino acids long. The trim removed 3 bases at V and 10 bases at J, leaving 0 bases unmatched. Germline assignment: CDR1 LNHDA and CDR2 SQIVND (reference sequence). The CDR3 sequence: CASSMGLEQFF. CDR3 sequence (DNA): TGTGCCAGTAGTATGGGACTAGAGCAGTTCTTC.

The chain employs TRBV5-5 and TRBJ2-5, with unresolved D. Trimming shortened V by 5 bases and J by 2 bases, and 16 bases separated the two germline ends. This CDR3 contains 15 residues. Germline V lookup: CDR1 SGHKS, CDR2 YYEKEE (reference sequence). CDR3 sequence reads: CASSRGSGQQETQYF. The CDR3 DNA reads TGTGCCAGCAGTCGAGGAAGTGGGCAGCAAGAGACCCAGTACTTC.

This chain links TRBV3-1 (or the pseudogene TRBV3-2) with TRBJ2-3, with unresolved D. CDR1 and CDR2 (germline): LGHDT, YNNKEL (reference sequence). V gave up 3 bases and J gave up 0 bases, with 13 bases separating them. CDR3 length: 16 amino acids. CDR3 sequence reads: CASSHDLGLSTDTQYF. CDR3 sequence (DNA): TGTGCCAGCAGCCATGATTTAGGGCTAAGCACAGATACGCAGTATTTT.

V usage is TRBV5-4 and J usage is TRBJ2-3; 14 nucleotides line up with TRBD2. The CDR3 sequence is 19 residues long. Germline V gene lookup returns CDR1 SGHNT and CDR2 YYREEE (reference sequence). The junction had 12 bases not matched to a gene; V was cut back by 4 bases and J by 2 bases. The DNA for the CDR3 is TGTGCCAGCAGCCGACCGACTAGCGGGGGGGCCGAGGACACAGATACGCAGTATTTT. Translated: CASSRPTSGGAEDTDTQYF. Complete variable domain (other parts from reference TRBV5-4 and TRBJ2-3): ETGVTQSPTHLIKTRGQQVTLRCSSQSGHNTVSWYQQALGQGPQFIFQYYREEENGRGNFPPRFSGLQFPNYSSELNVNALELDDSALYLCASSRPTSGGAEDTDTQYFGPGTRLTVL.

The DNA for the CDR3 is TGTGCCAGCAGCCCCCTGGGGGGTGAGACCGCAGATACGCAGTATTTT. It is translated as CASSPLGGETADTQYF. The chain combines TRBV3-1 (or the pseudogene TRBV3-2) with TRBJ2-3, with D possibly matching TRBD2 (6 bases). CDR1 is LGHDT, CDR2 YNNKEL, per germline (reference sequence). This CDR3 spans 16 amino acids. V shed 4 bases and J shed 4 bases, with 18 bases lying between them.

The rearrangement links TRBV11-3 to TRBJ2-1; TRBD2 might be the D (5 bases). CDR3 length: 13 amino acids. Per the germline V gene, CDR1 is SGHNT and CDR2 is YENEEA. Trimming cost V 3 bases and J 5 bases, with 8 bases left between them. CDR3 amino acids: CASSFSGDNEQFF. CDR3 DNA: TGTGCCAGCAGCTTTTCCGGGGACAATGAGCAGTTCTTC.

The genes are TRBV7-9 and TRBJ1-2, with TRBD1 as a possible D gene (6 bases). Trimming removed 5 bases from V and 10 bases from J, with 11 bases in between. This CDR3 has 11 residues. The germline CDR1 and CDR2 sequences are SEHNR and FQNEAQ (reference sequence). The CDR3 is CASSLDSLYTF. CDR3 sequence (DNA): TGTGCCAGCAGCCTGGACAGTCTCTACACCTTC.

This clone was detected a few times. The V gene is TRBV2, the J gene TRBJ1-5; 7 nucleotides match TRBD1. The CDR3 is made up of 14 amino acids. Germline CDR1 reads SNHLY; CDR2 reads FYNNEI. The V and J ends lost 6 bases and 7 bases, in that order; junction bases with no gene match: 9. In DNA form, the CDR3 reads TGTGCCAGCAGGCCGGGACAGAGTTTACAGCCCCAGCATTTT. Translating gives CASRPGQSLQPQHF.

The chain couples TRBV7-9 to TRBJ1-1; the D is unclear. The length of the CDR3 is 12 residues. Germline loops: CDR1 SEHNR, CDR2 FQNEAQ (reference sequence). V lost 1 base, J lost 8 bases, and 8 bases lay in between. This CDR3 is CASSLGDLEAFF. The CDR3 coding sequence is TGTGCCAGCAGCTTAGGGGATCTCGAAGCTTTCTTT.

This sequence joins TRBV5-1 and TRBJ2-1, with a possible D match to TRBD2 (7 bases). Between the trimmed V and J ends, which lost 0 bases and 7 bases, there was a span of 17 bases. Looked up from germline, CDR1 is SGHRS and CDR2 is YFSETQ. The CDR3 has 16 residues. The CDR3 region is CASSLVAGEGTNEQFF. The CDR3 coding sequence is TGCGCCAGCAGCTTGGTCGCGGGAGAGGGGACAAATGAGCAGTTCTTC.

V gene TRBV2 combines with J gene TRBJ2-7; D is unclear. The V end was cut by 4 bases, the J end by 4 bases, with 5 bases between. Germline assignment: CDR1 SNHLY and CDR2 FYNNEI. The CDR3 has 11 residues. CDR3 nucleotides: TGTGCCAGCAGTGTTAAATACGAGCAGTACTTC. This encodes CASSVKYEQYF.

CDR3 nucleotides: TGCAGCGCCAGGACAGACTTCTCCTACGAGCAGTACTTC. This translates into CSARTDFSYEQYF. The genes are TRBV29-1 and TRBJ2-7; D is perhaps TRBD1 (6 bases). There are 13 residues in the CDR3. CDR1 is SQVTM and CDR2 is ANQGSEA in the germline V gene. The V gene lost 7 bases and the J gene lost 0 bases, with 13 bases spanning the gap.

This chain connects TRBV6-2 or TRBV6-3 to TRBJ2-3; possible D gene TRBD2, 6 bases. The CDR3 sequence is 15 residues long. Germline assignment: CDR1 MNHEY and CDR2 SVGEGT. With 6 bases removed from V and 4 bases from J, the gap between germline ends came to 17 bases. DNA for the CDR3: TGTGCCAGCAGCACTCGGCTGTGGGGGGCAGATACGCAGTATTTT. Its translation: CASSTRLWGADTQYF.

The chain carries TRBV28 and TRBJ2-1, with a tentative D call TRBD2 (6 bases). The CDR3 has 16 residues. Germline CDR1 is MDHEN and CDR2 is SYDVKM. V was shortened by 3 bases and J by 8 bases, with 20 bases between the two germline ends. The CDR3 coding sequence is TGTGCCAGCAGTTTTACCTGGGGACTGGCCCGCCATGAGCAGTTCTTC. It translates to CASSFTWGLARHEQFF.